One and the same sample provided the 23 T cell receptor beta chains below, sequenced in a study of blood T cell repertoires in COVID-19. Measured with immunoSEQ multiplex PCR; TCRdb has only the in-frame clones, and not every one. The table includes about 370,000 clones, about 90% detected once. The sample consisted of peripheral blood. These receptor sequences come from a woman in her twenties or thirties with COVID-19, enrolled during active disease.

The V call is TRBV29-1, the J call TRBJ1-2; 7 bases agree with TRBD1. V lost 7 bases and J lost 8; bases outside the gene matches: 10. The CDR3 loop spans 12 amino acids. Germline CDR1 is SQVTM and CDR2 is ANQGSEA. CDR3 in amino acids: CSAEDRIYGYTF. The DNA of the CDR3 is TGCAGCGCCGAGGACAGGATATACGGCTACACCTTC.

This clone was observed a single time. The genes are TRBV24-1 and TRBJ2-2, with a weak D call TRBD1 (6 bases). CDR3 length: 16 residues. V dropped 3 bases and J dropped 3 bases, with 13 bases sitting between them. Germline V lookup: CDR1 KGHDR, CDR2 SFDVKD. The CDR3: CATSDPGQFYTGELFF. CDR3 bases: TGTGCCACCAGTGATCCAGGACAGTTCTACACCGGGGAGCTGTTTTTT.

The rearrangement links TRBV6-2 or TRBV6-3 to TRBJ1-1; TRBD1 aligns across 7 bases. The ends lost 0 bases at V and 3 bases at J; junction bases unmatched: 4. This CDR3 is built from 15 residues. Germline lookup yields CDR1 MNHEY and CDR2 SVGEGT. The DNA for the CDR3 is TGTGCCAGCAGTTACTCGAGTCAGGGGGACACTGAAGCTTTCTTT. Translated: CASSYSSQGDTEAFF.

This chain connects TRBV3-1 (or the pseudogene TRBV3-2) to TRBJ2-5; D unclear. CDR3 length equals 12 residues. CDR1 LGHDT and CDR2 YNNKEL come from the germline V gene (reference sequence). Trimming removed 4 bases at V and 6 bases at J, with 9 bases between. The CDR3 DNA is TGTGCCAGCAGCCCCTTCACTCAGACCCAGTACTTC. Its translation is CASSPFTQTQYF.

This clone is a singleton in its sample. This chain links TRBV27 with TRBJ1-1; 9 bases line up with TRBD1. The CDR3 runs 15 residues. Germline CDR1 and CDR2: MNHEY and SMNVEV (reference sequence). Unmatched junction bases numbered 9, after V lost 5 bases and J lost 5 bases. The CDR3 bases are TGTGCCAGCAGTCCTTCGGACAGGGGACTTACTGAAGCTTTCTTT. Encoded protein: CASSPSDRGLTEAFF.

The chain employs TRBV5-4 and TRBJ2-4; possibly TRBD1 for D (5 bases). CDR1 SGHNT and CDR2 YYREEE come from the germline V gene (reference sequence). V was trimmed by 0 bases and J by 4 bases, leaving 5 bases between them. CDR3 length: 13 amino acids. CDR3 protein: CASSLDRKNIQYF. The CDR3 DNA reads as TGTGCCAGCAGCTTGGACAGGAAAAACATTCAGTACTTC.

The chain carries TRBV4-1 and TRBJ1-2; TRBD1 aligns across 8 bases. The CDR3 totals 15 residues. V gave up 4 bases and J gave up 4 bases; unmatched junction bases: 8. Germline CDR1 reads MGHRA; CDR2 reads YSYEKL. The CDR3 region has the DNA TGCGCCAGCAGCCCCGGACAGGGAAGGCTCTATGGCTACACCTTC. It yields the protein CASSPGQGRLYGYTF.

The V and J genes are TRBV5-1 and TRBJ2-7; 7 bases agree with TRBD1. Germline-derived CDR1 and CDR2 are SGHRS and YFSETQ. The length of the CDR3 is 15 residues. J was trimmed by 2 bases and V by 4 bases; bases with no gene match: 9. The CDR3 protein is CASSNTQGIPYEQYF. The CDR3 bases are TGCGCCAGCAGCAATACACAGGGGATCCCCTACGAGCAGTACTTC.

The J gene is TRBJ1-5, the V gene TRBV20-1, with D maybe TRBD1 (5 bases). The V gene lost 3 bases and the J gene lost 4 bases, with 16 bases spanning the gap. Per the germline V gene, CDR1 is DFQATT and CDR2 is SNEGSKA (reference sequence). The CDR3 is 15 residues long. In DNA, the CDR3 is TGCAGTGCTAGTGAGGGGCCGGATTGGAATCAGCCCCAGCATTTT. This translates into CSASEGPDWNQPQHF.

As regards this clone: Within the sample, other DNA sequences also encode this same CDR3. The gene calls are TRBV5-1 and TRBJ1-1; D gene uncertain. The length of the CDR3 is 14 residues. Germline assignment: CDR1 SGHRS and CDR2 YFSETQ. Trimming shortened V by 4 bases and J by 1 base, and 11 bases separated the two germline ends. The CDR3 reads CASSLVTGNTEAFF. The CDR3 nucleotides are TGCGCCAGCAGCCTGGTGACGGGGAACACTGAAGCTTTCTTT.

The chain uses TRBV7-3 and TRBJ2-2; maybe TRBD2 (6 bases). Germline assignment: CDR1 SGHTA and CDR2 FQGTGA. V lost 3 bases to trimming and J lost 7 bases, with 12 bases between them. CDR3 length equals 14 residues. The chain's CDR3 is CASSLSEGRGELFF. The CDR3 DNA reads TGTGCCAGCAGCTTGTCGGAGGGCCGCGGGGAGCTGTTTTTT.

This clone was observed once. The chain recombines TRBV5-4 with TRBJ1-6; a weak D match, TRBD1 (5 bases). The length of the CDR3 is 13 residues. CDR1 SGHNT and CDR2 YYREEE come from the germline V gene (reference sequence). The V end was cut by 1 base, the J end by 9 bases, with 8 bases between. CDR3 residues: CASSLQDTSPLHF. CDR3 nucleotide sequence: TGTGCCAGCAGCTTGCAGGACACTTCACCCCTCCACTTT.

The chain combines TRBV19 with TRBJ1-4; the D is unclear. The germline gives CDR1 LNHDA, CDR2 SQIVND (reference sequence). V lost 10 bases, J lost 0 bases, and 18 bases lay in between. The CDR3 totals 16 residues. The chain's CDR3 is CATRTHHPATNEKLFF. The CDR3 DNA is TGTGCCACCCGAACTCATCACCCCGCAACTAATGAAAAACTGTTTTTT.

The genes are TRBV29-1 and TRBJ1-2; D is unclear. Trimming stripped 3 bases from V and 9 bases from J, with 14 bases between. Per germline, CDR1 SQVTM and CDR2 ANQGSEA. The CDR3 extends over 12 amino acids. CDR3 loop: CSVDRGGWSYTF. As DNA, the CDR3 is TGCAGCGTTGACCGGGGAGGCTGGAGCTACACCTTC.

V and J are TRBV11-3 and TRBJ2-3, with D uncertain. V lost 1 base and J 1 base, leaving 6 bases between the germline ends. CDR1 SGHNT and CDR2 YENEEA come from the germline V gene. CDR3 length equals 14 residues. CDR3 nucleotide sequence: TGTGCCAGCAGCTTAGGAGTCGGCACAGATACGCAGTATTTT. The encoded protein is CASSLGVGTDTQYF.

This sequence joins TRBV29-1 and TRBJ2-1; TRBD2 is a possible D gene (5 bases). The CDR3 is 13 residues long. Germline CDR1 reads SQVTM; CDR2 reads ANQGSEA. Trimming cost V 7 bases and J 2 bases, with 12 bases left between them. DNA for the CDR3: TGCAGCGCACCCCGGGGAGCCTACAATGAGCAGTTCTTC. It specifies CSAPRGAYNEQFF.

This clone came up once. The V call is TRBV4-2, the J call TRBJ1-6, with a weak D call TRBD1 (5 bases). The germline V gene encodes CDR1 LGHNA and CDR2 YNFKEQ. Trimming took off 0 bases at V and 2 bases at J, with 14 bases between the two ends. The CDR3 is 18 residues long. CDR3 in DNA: TGTGCCAGCAGCCAAGATGGCCAGGGCTCGGCCTATAATTCACCCCTCCACTTT. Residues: CASSQDGQGSAYNSPLHF.

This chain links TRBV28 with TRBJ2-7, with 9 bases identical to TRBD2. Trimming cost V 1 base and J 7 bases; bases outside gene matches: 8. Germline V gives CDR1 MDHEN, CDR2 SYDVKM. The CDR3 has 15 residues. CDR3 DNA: TGTGCCAGCAGTTTATTTGCGGGAGGGCCCCGGGAGCAGTACTTC. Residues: CASSLFAGGPREQYF. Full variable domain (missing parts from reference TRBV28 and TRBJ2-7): DVKVTQSSRYLVKRTGEKVFLECVQDMDHENMFWYRQDPGLGLRLIYFSYDVKMKEKGDIPEGYSVSREKKERFSLILESASTNQTSMYLCASSLFAGGPREQYFGPGTRLTVT.

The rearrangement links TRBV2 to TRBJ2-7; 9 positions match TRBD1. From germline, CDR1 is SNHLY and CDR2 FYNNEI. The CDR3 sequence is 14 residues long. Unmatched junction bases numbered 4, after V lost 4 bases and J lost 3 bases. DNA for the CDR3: TGTGCCAGCAGTGTGGGGACAGGGAACTACGAGCAGTACTTC. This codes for CASSVGTGNYEQYF.

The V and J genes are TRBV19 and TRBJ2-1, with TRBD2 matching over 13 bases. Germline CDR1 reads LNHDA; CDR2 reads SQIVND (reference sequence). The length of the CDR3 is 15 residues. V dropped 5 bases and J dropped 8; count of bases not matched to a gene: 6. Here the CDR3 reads CASSSWTSGSYEQFF. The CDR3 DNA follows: TGTGCCAGTAGTTCCTGGACTAGCGGGAGTTATGAGCAGTTCTTC.

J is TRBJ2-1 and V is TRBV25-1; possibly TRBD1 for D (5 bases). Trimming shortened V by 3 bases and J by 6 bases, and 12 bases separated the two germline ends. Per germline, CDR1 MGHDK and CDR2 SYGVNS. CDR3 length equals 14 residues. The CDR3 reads CASSDVQGLNEQFF. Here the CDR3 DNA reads TGTGCCAGCAGTGATGTTCAGGGCCTCAATGAGCAGTTCTTC. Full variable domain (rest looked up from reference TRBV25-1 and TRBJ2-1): EADIYQTPRYLVIGTGKKITLECSQTMGHDKMYWYQQDPGMELHLIHYSYGVNSTEKGDLSSESTVSRIRTEHFPLTLESARPSHTSQYLCASSDVQGLNEQFFGPGTRLTVL.

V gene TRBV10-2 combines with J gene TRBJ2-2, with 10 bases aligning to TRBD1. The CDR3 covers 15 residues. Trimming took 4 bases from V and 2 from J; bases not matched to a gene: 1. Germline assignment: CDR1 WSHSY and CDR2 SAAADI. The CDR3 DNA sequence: TGCGCCAGCAGTGGACAGGGGGCTAACACCGGGGAGCTGTTTTTT. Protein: CASSGQGANTGELFF.

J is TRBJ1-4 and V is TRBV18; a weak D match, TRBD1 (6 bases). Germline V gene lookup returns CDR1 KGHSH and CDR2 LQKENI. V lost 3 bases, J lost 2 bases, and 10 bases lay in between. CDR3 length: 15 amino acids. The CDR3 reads CASSPTRGTNEKLFF. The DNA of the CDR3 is TGTGCCAGCTCACCCACAAGGGGGACTAATGAAAAACTGTTTTTT.